This T cell receptor (beta chain) comes out of a study of T cell responses to AZD1222 COVID-19 vaccine. This clone showed up just once. Germline V CDR1 and CDR2: MDHEN, SYDVKM. The V and J ends lost 7 bases and 2 bases, in that order; junction bases with no gene match: 6. The CDR3 is made up of 15 amino acids. Assay: immunoSEQ multiplex PCR; the TCRdb copy retains only in-frame clones and omits some. The repertoire includes 150,000 to 170,000 clones, under 95% of them detected once, and approximately 17% sits in the top ten. The V and J genes are TRBV28 and TRBJ2-2, with 8 positions matching TRBD1. This receptor was identified in an adult in good health. Sequenced material: peripheral blood, taken on day 0 of AZD1222 vaccination. This CDR3 reads CASNTGGPNTGELFF. The DNA of the CDR3 is TGTGCCAGCAACACAGGGGGGCCTAACACCGGGGAGCTGTTTTTT. Variable domain in full (rest from reference TRBV28 and TRBJ2-2): DVKVTQSSRYLVKRTGEKVFLECVQDMDHENMFWYRQDPGLGLRLIYFSYDVKMKEKGDIPEGYSVSREKKERFSLILESASTNQTSMYLCASNTGGPNTGELFFGEGSRLTVL.